The present entry profiles one T cell receptor (beta chain) with its context. This record belongs to a study of blood T cell repertoires in COVID-19. For the study at large: From T cells, B-cell-depleted T cells, or PBMCs came the material, which was cDNA or gDNA.

Assay: immunoSEQ multiplex PCR; the TCRdb copy retains only in-frame clones and omits some. This sample carries about 130,000 clones, approximately 80% of them seen once, and the ten largest clones take more than 10%. CDR3 length equals 14 residues. The germline gives CDR1 SGHRS, CDR2 YFSETQ. V shed 2 bases, J shed 8 bases, and the junction held 6 bases outside the gene matches. The chain carries TRBV5-1 and TRBJ1-4; 7 bases fit TRBD1. The TCR sequence derives from a woman aged 60 to 75 with acute or convalescent COVID-19. Sequencing was done on a sample of peripheral blood. The CDR3: CASSLTGDYEKLFF. For the CDR3, the DNA is TGCGCCAGCAGCTTAACAGGGGATTACGAAAAACTGTTTTTT.